In its sample, the clone carrying this TCR beta chain was seen a few times. Antigen unknown. This specimen belongs to a study of early T cells in non-severe SARS-CoV-2 infection. Study-wide background: Sequencing input comprised bulk RNA from unsorted whole blood; chain pairing was not available. Findings of the study overall: Anti-spike CD8 specificities were favored by VDJdb matching, whose results missed private and CD4 specificities.

Unique molecular identifiers were attached to individual cDNA molecules. TCRdb reanalysed the 5' RACE reads using MiXCR and keeps one entry per CDR3 protein. The data contain roughly 72,000 distinct CDR3 sequences, approximately 13% of them singletons. CDR1 MDHEN and CDR2 SYDVKM come from the germline V gene. Trimming cost V 4 bases and J 1 base; bases outside gene matches: 6. This CDR3 region has 17 residues. The sample here was whole blood, taken at baseline. The chain is built from TRBV28 and TRBJ2-3; 12 nucleotides agree with TRBD2. The sequence was obtained from an adult who was a healthcare worker with PCR-confirmed SARS-CoV-2 infection or an uninfected control (not recorded which). CDR3 DNA: TGTGCCAGCAGTTCCCCGACTAGCGGGGGCCGCACAGATACGCAGTATTTT. Protein: CASSSPTSGGRTDTQYF.